This entry lists 18 T cell receptor beta chains sequenced from one sample in a study of cytomegalovirus exposure and HLA in healthy donors. Primers for the PCR totalled 60 Vbeta and 13 Jbeta. Measured with immunoSEQ multiplex PCR; TCRdb has only the in-frame clones, and not every one. The table shows roughly 99,000 clones, with 82% occurring only once. The sample was PBMCs. The receptors were sampled from a man younger than 45 in good health and CMV-seropositive.

This clone has a single count. This sequence joins TRBV4-1 and TRBJ1-2, with 8 bases aligning to TRBD1. Trimming removed 2 bases from V and 2 bases from J; junction bases left unmatched: 1. CDR1 and CDR2 (germline): MGHRA, YSYEKL. This CDR3 has 14 residues. CDR3 sequence (DNA): TGCGCCAGCAGCCAAAGGACAGGGAACTATGGCTACACCTTC. Its translation is CASSQRTGNYGYTF.

J is TRBJ2-2 and V is TRBV5-8, with a possible D match to TRBD1 (5 bases). The V gene lost 5 bases and the J gene lost 7 bases, with 15 bases spanning the gap. The germline V gene has CDR1 SGHTS and CDR2 YDEGEE. The CDR3 is 14 amino acids. The CDR3 sequence is CASRFRVGYGELFF. The CDR3 DNA sequence: TGTGCCAGCAGATTCAGGGTGGGGTACGGGGAGCTGTTTTTT.

As DNA, the CDR3 is TGTGCCAGCTCACCCCAGGTACAGGATCGCTCTGGAAACACCATATATTTT. Protein: CASSPQVQDRSGNTIYF. The gene calls are TRBV18 and TRBJ1-3, with a possible D match to TRBD1 (5 bases). Germline CDR1 KGHSH, CDR2 LQKENI. The CDR3 has 17 residues. The V end lost 3 bases, the J end lost 0 bases, and 15 bases lay between the germline ends.

The CDR3 sequence is CASSYTDSLREGYTF. The CDR3 coding sequence is TGTGCCAGCAGTTACACGGACAGCTTGAGGGAAGGCTACACCTTC. V gene TRBV6-5 combines with J gene TRBJ1-2, with D possibly being TRBD1 (6 bases). Germline lookup yields CDR1 MNHEY and CDR2 SVGAGI. The CDR3 is made up of 15 amino acids. The V and J ends lost 2 bases and 8 bases respectively, with 18 bases between them.

V gene TRBV30 combines with J gene TRBJ1-2; 8 bases line up with TRBD1. With V trimmed by 0 bases and J by 3 bases, 3 bases remained unmatched. Germline V gene sequence: CDR1 GTSNPN, CDR2 SVGIG (reference sequence). The CDR3 runs to 14 residues. Written as DNA, the CDR3 is TGTGCCTGGAGTGTGACAGGGGAGGACTATGGCTACACCTTC. Translated: CAWSVTGEDYGYTF.

The CDR3 loop is CASSSNVVLSNYGYTF. For the CDR3, the DNA is TGCGCCAGCAGCTCAAATGTCGTCCTATCTAACTATGGCTACACCTTC. The genes are TRBV5-1 and TRBJ1-2; no firm D call. CDR1 is SGHRS and CDR2 is YFSETQ in the germline V gene. V shed 3 bases and J shed 0 bases, with 15 bases lying between them. The CDR3 runs 16 residues. Full variable domain (rest looked up from reference TRBV5-1 and TRBJ1-2): KAGVTQTPRYLIKTRGQQVTLSCSPISGHRSVSWYQQTPGQGLQFLFEYFSETQRNKGNFPGRFSGRQFSNSRSEMNVSTLELGDSALYLCASSSNVVLSNYGYTFGSGTRLTVV.

In regard to this clone: One end of the junction fails to match germline, which may point to a read error. V gene TRBV7-9 combines with J gene TRBJ1-6; D is unresolved. In germline, CDR1 is SEHNR, CDR2 FQNEAQ (reference sequence). The CDR3 contains 15 residues. CDR3 coding DNA: TGTTCCAGCAGCTTAGCGATCGAGGGTAGCTCACCCCTCCACTTT. Amino acid sequence: CSSSLAIEGSSPLHF. The variable domain in full, completed from reference TRBV7-9 and TRBJ1-6, reads DTGVSQNPRHKITKRGQNVTFRCDPISEHNRLYWYRQTLGQGPEFLTYFQNEAQLEKSRLLSDRFSAERPKGSFSTLEIQRTEQGDSAMYLCSSSLAIEGSSPLHFGNGTRLTVT.

In its sample, this clone was seen a few times. This chain uses TRBV19 with TRBJ2-7; maybe TRBD2 (5 bases). The CDR3 spans 16 residues. Germline assignment: CDR1 LNHDA and CDR2 SQIVND (reference sequence). Trimming pared 6 bases from V and 6 bases from J, leaving 24 bases between. CDR3 amino acids: CASSPPDYLLPLEQYF. The CDR3 DNA reads TGTGCCAGTAGCCCTCCCGACTACCTACTCCCCCTCGAGCAGTACTTC.

V is TRBV5-1 and J is TRBJ2-2; a weak D match, TRBD1 (6 bases). The length of the CDR3 is 17 residues. Between the trimmed V and J ends, which lost 1 base and 2 bases, there was a span of 15 bases. Germline assignment: CDR1 SGHRS and CDR2 YFSETQ. The CDR3 loop reads CASSLSQTGRNTGELFF. The CDR3 DNA sequence: TGCGCCAGCAGCTTGAGCCAGACAGGTCGTAACACCGGGGAGCTGTTTTTT. Full variable domain (outside the CDR3, taken from reference TRBV5-1 and TRBJ2-2): KAGVTQTPRYLIKTRGQQVTLSCSPISGHRSVSWYQQTPGQGLQFLFEYFSETQRNKGNFPGRFSGRQFSNSRSEMNVSTLELGDSALYLCASSLSQTGRNTGELFFGEGSRLTVL.

V and J are TRBV6-1 and TRBJ2-7; a possible D gene is TRBD1 (5 bases). Trimming pared 6 bases from V and 5 bases from J, leaving 14 bases between. The CDR3 covers 13 residues. Germline CDR1 MNHNS, CDR2 SASEGT. The CDR3 DNA follows: TGTGCCAGCAGACCACCAGGGTTCGACGAGCAGTACTTC. Protein sequence: CASRPPGFDEQYF.

V gene TRBV7-3 combines with J gene TRBJ2-7, with TRBD2 matching 7 bases. The CDR3 runs to 13 residues. Germline assignment: CDR1 SGHTA and CDR2 FQGTGA. Germline trimming cut 5 bases from V and 6 bases from J; bases unmatched to any gene: 7. The chain's CDR3 is CASSTGLGAEQYF. Here the CDR3 DNA reads TGTGCCAGCAGCACAGGACTAGGTGCCGAGCAGTACTTC.

The chain joins TRBV6-4 to TRBJ2-3; TRBD2 aligns across 12 bases. CDR3 length: 17 amino acids. With V trimmed by 0 bases and J by 4 bases, 5 bases remained unmatched. Germline lookup yields CDR1 MRHNA and CDR2 SNTAGT. The CDR3 bases are TGTGCCAGCAGTGACTCGACGACTAGCGGGGGACCAGATACGCAGTATTTT. Encoded protein: CASSDSTTSGGPDTQYF.

This chain uses TRBV6-4 with TRBJ2-3; 14 bases fit TRBD2. The CDR3 covers 17 residues. The junction had 7 bases not matched to a gene; V was cut back by 5 bases and J by 3 bases. Germline V gene data show CDR1 as MRHNA and CDR2 as SNTAGT. Here the CDR3 reads CASSRLAGGLGTDTQYF. The CDR3 coding sequence is TGTGCCAGCAGTCGACTAGCGGGGGGGCTGGGTACAGATACGCAGTATTTT.

The chain is built from TRBV4-1 and TRBJ2-7, with unresolved D. The CDR3 runs to 13 residues. The V gene's germline CDR1 is MGHRA and CDR2 YSYEKL. Trimming took off 1 base at V and 3 bases at J, with 7 bases between the two ends. This CDR3 reads CASSQVQDYEQYF. The CDR3 DNA follows: TGCGCCAGCAGCCAAGTGCAGGACTACGAGCAGTACTTC.

This chain links TRBV27 with TRBJ2-1; 7 bases are a match to TRBD1. CDR1 MNHEY and CDR2 SMNVEV come from the germline V gene (reference sequence). The CDR3 spans 16 residues. With V trimmed by 2 bases and J by 4 bases, 8 bases remained unmatched. The CDR3 reads CASSLKVWDRYNEQFF. DNA for the CDR3: TGTGCCAGCAGTTTAAAGGTATGGGACAGATACAATGAGCAGTTCTTC.

This rearrangement joins TRBV30 to TRBJ2-1; D is uncertain. Germline V gives CDR1 GTSNPN, CDR2 SVGIG (reference sequence). This CDR3 has 11 residues. V lost 1 base to trimming and J lost 6 bases, with 4 bases between them. CDR3 DNA sequence: TGTGCCTGGAGTGAGCCCAATGAGCAGTTCTTC. This sequence encodes CAWSEPNEQFF. Drawing the rest from reference TRBV30 and TRBJ2-1, the complete variable domain is SQTIHQWPATLVQPVGSPLSLECTVEGTSNPNLYWYRQAAGRGLQLLFYSVGIGQISSEVPQNLSASRPQDRQFILSSKKLLLSDSGFYLCAWSEPNEQFFGPGTRLTVL.

This clone was found a few times. The chain carries TRBV2 and TRBJ2-7; no definite D call. The CDR3 is 12 residues long. V dropped 6 bases and J dropped 3 bases, with 9 bases sitting between them. Germline V gene lookup returns CDR1 SNHLY and CDR2 FYNNEI. The CDR3 is CASSPFGYEQYF. CDR3 sequence (DNA): TGTGCCAGCAGCCCATTCGGCTACGAGCAGTACTTC. Combining the CDR3 with reference TRBV2 and TRBJ2-7 gives the whole variable domain EPEVTQTPSHQVTQMGQEVILRCVPISNHLYFYWYRQILGQKVEFLVSFYNNEISEKSEIFDDQFSVERPDGSNFTLKIRSTKLEDSAMYFCASSPFGYEQYFGPGTRLTVT.

This clone appeared a few times. One junction end does not reproduce the germline sequence, and a read error may be involved. This chain uses TRBV7-9 with TRBJ2-5; perhaps TRBD2 as D (5 bases). The germline gives CDR1 SEHNR, CDR2 FQNEAQ (reference sequence). The CDR3 covers 16 residues. The CDR3 loop reads CSSSHPLGRGQETQYF. The CDR3 DNA follows: TGTTCCAGCAGCCACCCTCTCGGTCGGGGCCAAGAGACCCAGTACTTC.